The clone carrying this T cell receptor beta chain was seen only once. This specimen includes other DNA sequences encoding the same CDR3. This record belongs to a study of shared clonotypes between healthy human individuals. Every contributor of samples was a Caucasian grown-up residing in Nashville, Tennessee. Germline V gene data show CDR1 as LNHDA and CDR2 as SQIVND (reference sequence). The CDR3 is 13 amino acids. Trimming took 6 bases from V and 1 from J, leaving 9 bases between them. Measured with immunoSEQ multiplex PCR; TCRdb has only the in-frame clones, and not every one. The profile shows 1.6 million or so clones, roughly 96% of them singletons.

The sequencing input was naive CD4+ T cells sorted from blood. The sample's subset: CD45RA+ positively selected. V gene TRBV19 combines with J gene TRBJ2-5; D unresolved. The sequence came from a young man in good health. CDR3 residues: CASSIGPQETQYF. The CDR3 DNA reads TGTGCCAGTAGCATCGGACCCCAAGAGACCCAGTACTTC.